This T cell receptor (beta chain) is from a study of control samples from healthy donors and cancer patients. Libraries were prepared by immunoSEQ multiplex PCR; TCRdb keeps only in-frame clonotypes and omits some of them. The sample yields some 130,000 clones, around 96% seen once. The ends lost 0 bases at V and 7 bases at J; junction bases unmatched: 12. The CDR3 consists of 18 residues. Germline values: CDR1 ENHRY, CDR2 SYGVKD. Input material: blood. The origin of this receptor is a man aged 25 to 40 in good health. V and J are TRBV10-3 and TRBJ2-4; TRBD2 matches at 10 bases. Here the CDR3 reads CAISESLLAGAPRNIQYF. CDR3 DNA sequence: TGTGCCATCAGTGAGTCGCTGCTAGCGGGGGCACCTAGGAACATTCAGTACTTC.